A single sample is the source of the 30 T cell receptor beta chains below, sequenced in a study of TIL therapy for anti-PD-1-resistant metastatic lung cancer. Time point described: pre-treatment sample, taken before nivolumab and TIL therapy. The libraries were made with immunoSEQ v3. Method: immunoSEQ multiplex PCR; TCRdb's copy keeps in-frame clones and lacks some. The sample has roughly 20,000 clones, approximately 83% seen once. Material: blood, obtained at baseline. The receptors originated from a person aged 25-79 years with non-small cell lung cancer.

The CDR3 reads CASSLATGSYNSPLHF. In DNA, the CDR3 is TGTGCCAGCAGCTTAGCGACAGGCTCCTATAATTCACCCCTCCACTTT. V usage is TRBV7-6 and J usage is TRBJ1-6; tentatively, D is TRBD1 (6 bases). The CDR3 loop spans 16 amino acids. The germline V and J ends were trimmed by 0 bases and 0 bases, with 6 bases remaining between them. CDR1 and CDR2 (germline): SGHVS, FNYEAQ. The full variable domain, completed using reference TRBV7-6 and TRBJ1-6, is GAGVSQSPRYKVTKRGQDVALRCDPISGHVSLYWYRQALGQGPEFLTYFNYEAQQDKSGLPNDRFSAERPEGSISTLTIQRTEQRDSAMYRCASSLATGSYNSPLHFGNGTRLTVT.

Remarks on this clone: Sequence at one end of the junction differs from germline and may be a read error. This chain links TRBV19 with TRBJ1-2; D perhaps matches TRBD1 (6 bases). CDR1 is LNHDA and CDR2 is SQIVND in the germline V gene (reference sequence). There are 10 residues in the CDR3. The CDR3 sequence is CARPRTDSAF. DNA for the CDR3: TGTGCCAGACCCAGGACAGACAGTGCCTTC.

This clone was observed a single time. This chain uses TRBV5-6 with TRBJ2-1; 8 positions agree with TRBD2. CDR3 length: 15 residues. Looked up from germline, CDR1 is SGHDT and CDR2 is YYEEEE. V lost 4 bases and J lost 7; bases outside the gene matches: 10. The CDR3 nucleotides are TGTGCCAGCAGCGAAACTAGCGGTCGTTATAATGAGCAGTTCTTC. Translating gives CASSETSGRYNEQFF.

The rearrangement joins TRBV11-2 to TRBJ2-7, with TRBD1 as a possible D gene (5 bases). V lost 2 bases and J 3 bases, leaving 8 bases between the germline ends. CDR3 length: 13 residues. Germline values: CDR1 SGHAT, CDR2 FQNNGV. CDR3 coding DNA: TGTGCCAGCAGCTTATTCCAGGGCTACGAGCAGTACTTC. It translates to CASSLFQGYEQYF.

This chain uses TRBV9 with TRBJ2-5, with 9 nucleotides matching TRBD2. The V and J ends lost 0 bases and 4 bases, in that order; junction bases with no gene match: 13. Germline values: CDR1 SGDLS, CDR2 YYNGEE. The length of the CDR3 is 18 residues. The CDR3 is CASSVAFSGGGRGETQYF. The CDR3 region has the DNA TGTGCCAGCAGCGTAGCTTTTTCGGGTGGCGGGAGGGGAGAGACCCAGTACTTC.

The chain combines TRBV7-6 with TRBJ2-2; no clear D. CDR1 is SGHVS, CDR2 FNYEAQ, per germline. Trimming took 5 bases from V and 2 from J, leaving 12 bases between them. The CDR3 is 15 amino acids. The DNA of the CDR3 is TGTGCCAGCAGCCCCAACCCCACCAACACCGGGGAGCTGTTTTTT. It is translated as CASSPNPTNTGELFF.

CDR3 loop: CASSYRQEDSPLHF. The DNA of the CDR3 is TGTGCCAGCAGTTACAGGCAGGAGGATTCACCCCTCCACTTT. This chain links TRBV6-5 with TRBJ1-6; D gene uncertain. Germline CDR1 and CDR2: MNHEY and SVGAGI. The CDR3 sequence is 14 residues long. V lost 2 bases, J lost 8 bases, and 10 bases lay in between.

This sequence joins TRBV4-3 and TRBJ2-2; D possibly corresponds to TRBD2 (6 bases). V was pared by 1 base and J by 6 bases, with 18 bases between. This CDR3 contains 17 residues. Germline V gene sequence: CDR1 LGHNA, CDR2 YSLEER. As DNA, the CDR3 is TGCGCCAGCAGCCAAGGTGTCGTAGGAGGGTTCGCCGGGGAGCTGTTTTTT. Translating it yields CASSQGVVGGFAGELFF.

The V and J genes are TRBV7-2 and TRBJ1-6; D remains unclear. The CDR3 totals 15 residues. Germline loops: CDR1 SGHTA, CDR2 FQGNSA. Trimming pared 5 bases from V and 4 bases from J, leaving 12 bases between. The CDR3: CASSQRGDYNSPLHF. The CDR3 nucleotides are TGTGCCAGCAGCCAGCGCGGGGATTATAATTCACCCCTCCACTTT.

The rearrangement links TRBV5-8 to TRBJ1-2; no reliable D call. This CDR3 region has 14 residues. In germline, CDR1 is SGHTS, CDR2 YDEGEE. The V end lost 0 bases, the J end lost 2 bases, and 8 bases lay between the germline ends. CDR3 sequence reads: CASSLVGRNYGYTF. Written as DNA, the CDR3 is TGTGCCAGCAGCTTGGTAGGCAGGAACTATGGCTACACCTTC.

This chain links TRBV28 with TRBJ2-3; D gene ambiguous. Germline CDR1 is MDHEN and CDR2 is SYDVKM. The CDR3 loop spans 14 amino acids. V dropped 5 bases and J dropped 0 bases, with 9 bases sitting between them. The CDR3 here is CASSAGGSTDTQYF. The CDR3 DNA reads TGTGCCAGCAGTGCTGGCGGCAGCACAGATACGCAGTATTTT.

This chain uses TRBV9 with TRBJ2-3; maybe TRBD1 (5 bases). Trimming stripped 0 bases from V and 4 bases from J, with 9 bases between. Germline-derived CDR1 and CDR2 are SGDLS and YYNGEE. The CDR3 covers 14 residues. CDR3 residues: CASSVAQQADTQYF. CDR3 DNA sequence: TGTGCCAGCAGCGTAGCTCAACAGGCAGATACGCAGTATTTT.

Only a few counts were recorded for this clone. The chain joins TRBV7-9 to TRBJ1-5; D remains unclear. The V end was cut by 1 base, the J end by 0 bases, with 10 bases between. The germline gives CDR1 SEHNR, CDR2 FQNEAQ (reference sequence). The length of the CDR3 is 16 residues. For the CDR3, the DNA is TGTGCCAGCAGCTTAGGAGTCCCTACTAGCAATCAGCCCCAGCATTTT. Its translation: CASSLGVPTSNQPQHF.

The J gene is TRBJ2-7, the V gene TRBV2; 9 bases align to TRBD1. The germline V gene has CDR1 SNHLY and CDR2 FYNNEI. V gave up 8 bases and J gave up 3 bases; unmatched junction bases: 5. The CDR3 loop spans 13 amino acids. CDR3 sequence reads: CASGGQGIYEQYF. CDR3 nucleotides: TGTGCCAGCGGTGGACAGGGGATCTACGAGCAGTACTTC.

V and J are TRBV7-2 and TRBJ2-5; 7 bases line up with TRBD2. The J call may be in error: the DNA end matches TRBJ2-7 better. CDR1 is SGHTA, CDR2 FQGNSA, per germline. There are 14 residues in the CDR3. CDR3 DNA: TGTGCCAGCAGCCCCCGTGGGAGGGAGGACGAGCAGTACTTC. Residues: CASSPRGREDEQYF.

The genes are TRBV2 and TRBJ2-3; 12 nucleotides line up with TRBD2. The CDR3 runs 17 residues. CDR1 SNHLY and CDR2 FYNNEI come from the germline V gene. V lost 2 bases, J lost 1 base, and 4 bases stayed unmatched. CDR3 DNA sequence: TGTGCCAGCAGTGAACTAGCGGGGGGGCTGGGCACAGATACGCAGTATTTT. This sequence encodes CASSELAGGLGTDTQYF.

This clone was counted once. Mismatch with germline at one junction end may stem from a read error. The chain employs TRBV5-1 and TRBJ2-3; 11 nucleotides line up with TRBD2. Germline V CDR1 and CDR2: SGHRS, YFSETQ. CDR3 length equals 13 residues. CDR3 in amino acids: CASSPALSGRETF. The CDR3 bases are TGCGCCAGCAGCCCCGCCCTTAGCGGGAGGGAAACTTTT.

The chain has TRBV19 and TRBJ2-1, with 9 bases fitting TRBD2. Germline values: CDR1 LNHDA, CDR2 SQIVND (reference sequence). J was trimmed by 4 bases and V by 7 bases; bases with no gene match: 8. This CDR3 comprises 15 residues. CDR3 nucleotide sequence: TGTGCCAGTACCATCTCTAGCGGGGATTACAATGAGCAGTTCTTC. Its translation: CASTISSGDYNEQFF.

The chain has TRBV12-5 and TRBJ1-5; D is uncertain. From germline, CDR1 is LGHNT and CDR2 FRNRAP. The CDR3 has 12 amino acids. V was trimmed by 5 bases and J by 5 bases, leaving 7 bases between them. The CDR3 protein is CASGGPDQPQHF. CDR3 sequence (DNA): TGTGCTAGTGGTGGTCCAGATCAGCCCCAGCATTTT.

The chain employs TRBV6-5 and TRBJ1-4; D is uncertain. The germline V gene has CDR1 MNHEY and CDR2 SVGAGI. V was shortened by 0 bases and J by 8 bases, with 16 bases between the two germline ends. The CDR3 loop spans 16 amino acids. The CDR3 sequence is CASSYSVTPLIEKLFF. In nucleotides, the CDR3 is TGTGCCAGCAGTTACTCGGTGACACCCCTGATAGAAAAACTGTTTTTT.

This chain links TRBV19 with TRBJ2-3, with 7 bases aligning to TRBD2. V lost 7 bases to trimming and J lost 3 bases; unmatched junction nucleotides: 7. Germline V gene sequence: CDR1 LNHDA, CDR2 SQIVND (reference sequence). CDR3 length: 14 residues. CDR3 protein: CASKASGLTDTQYF. The CDR3 DNA reads TGTGCCAGTAAGGCTAGCGGCTTAACAGATACGCAGTATTTT.

The rearrangement joins TRBV28 to TRBJ1-5, with D possibly TRBD1 on 6 matching bases. Trimming removed 2 bases at V and 1 base at J, with 18 bases between. This CDR3 spans 18 amino acids. Germline loops: CDR1 MDHEN, CDR2 SYDVKM. Written as DNA, the CDR3 is TGTGCCAGCAGTTTAAACAGGGTAGGGGTACGAAGCAATCAGCCCCAGCATTTT. Encoded protein: CASSLNRVGVRSNQPQHF.

The chain links TRBV12-1 to TRBJ2-2; the table's D call, TRBD2, has no DNA check behind it. TRBV12-1 is noted as a pseudogene. The CDR3 spans 17 residues. The CDR3 DNA reads TGTGCCAGCAGCTTTGGACTAGCGGGTACGAACACCGGGGAGCTGTTTTTT. Its translation is CASSFGLAGTNTGELFF.

The chain has TRBV4-1 and TRBJ1-1, with TRBD1 matching 8 bases. V trimming: 6 bases; J trimming: 4 bases; junction bases outside the gene matches: 7. The V gene's germline CDR1 is MGHRA and CDR2 YSYEKL. The length of the CDR3 is 14 residues. CDR3 residues: CASRSGQGLTEAFF. In DNA form, the CDR3 reads TGCGCCAGCAGAAGCGGACAGGGTCTCACTGAAGCTTTCTTT.

The chain employs TRBV6-1 and TRBJ2-3; 11 bases map to TRBD1. This CDR3 is built from 14 residues. Germline lookup yields CDR1 MNHNS and CDR2 SASEGT. The V gene end was trimmed by 11 bases and the J gene end by 2 bases; junction bases not matched to a gene: 6. The CDR3 protein is CACRTGGTTDTQYF. The CDR3 nucleotides are TGTGCCTGCCGGACAGGGGGCACCACAGATACGCAGTATTTT.

This rearrangement joins TRBV2 to TRBJ1-4; TRBD1 matches at 9 bases. Germline assignment: CDR1 SNHLY and CDR2 FYNNEI. The CDR3 spans 17 residues. The trim removed 6 bases at V and 1 base at J, leaving 9 bases unmatched. CDR3: CASRKGTGSETNEKLFF. CDR3 nucleotides: TGTGCCAGCAGGAAGGGGACAGGGAGTGAAACTAATGAAAAACTGTTTTTT.

The chain joins TRBV15 to TRBJ1-6; D is unresolved. Trimming took off 0 bases at V and 10 bases at J, with 10 bases between the two ends. Germline V lookup: CDR1 LNHNV, CDR2 YYDKDF (reference sequence). This CDR3 spans 14 amino acids. The CDR3 protein is CATSREVETSPLHF. In DNA form, the CDR3 reads TGTGCCACCAGCAGAGAAGTAGAGACGTCACCCCTCCACTTT.

This chain joins TRBV29-1 and TRBJ2-3; TRBD1 agrees at 9 bases. Per the germline V gene, CDR1 is SQVTM and CDR2 is ANQGSEA. The length of the CDR3 is 17 residues. With V trimmed by 3 bases and J by 2 bases, 12 bases remained unmatched. CDR3 nucleotide sequence: TGCAGCGTTGAGCGCTACCCGGGACAGGGTAACACAGATACGCAGTATTTT. This translates into CSVERYPGQGNTDTQYF.

This chain links TRBV30 with TRBJ1-3, with D perhaps TRBD1 (5 bases). V shed 3 bases and J shed 3 bases, with 12 bases lying between them. The CDR3 runs 14 residues. Germline V gene sequence: CDR1 GTSNPN, CDR2 SVGIG (reference sequence). CDR3 amino acids: CAWSAGGVGNTIYF. CDR3 sequence (DNA): TGTGCCTGGAGCGCGGGGGGTGTTGGAAACACCATATATTTT.

This clone was seen more than once but under ten times. The V and J genes are TRBV19 and TRBJ2-5, with a weak D call TRBD1 (6 bases). V lost 8 bases and J lost 5, with 18 bases in between. The CDR3 has 14 amino acids. Germline CDR1 is LNHDA and CDR2 is SQIVND (reference sequence). The CDR3 DNA reads TGTGCCAGTCATTCAGGGGAAGGTTGGGAGACCCAGTACTTC. As protein: CASHSGEGWETQYF.